One T cell receptor (beta chain) is described in this entry. What this receptor recognizes is not known. Within one base of it there is no much larger clone, and no base qualities were kept. The sample is drawn from a study of T-cell reconstitution after alpha-beta-depleted transplantation in children (dated by TCRdb to the mid-2010s). The study in broad terms: Using TCR repertoire profiling, the study quantitatively followed how T-cell immune reconstitution unfolded in children after TCRalphabeta/CD19-depleted allogeneic hematopoietic cell transplantation.

Receptors were amplified or captured by PCR. The sample was run on an Illumina HiSeq 2500. TCR library preparation used molecular barcoding, with unique molecular identifiers applied to normalize quantification of the TCRbeta repertoire. TCRdb reprocessed the public reads (quality trimming at Q25 with fastp, clone calling with MiXCR) and kept in-frame beta chains. Under each unique CDR3 protein, matching rows form one entry showing the most common genes and DNA. This sample lists around 200,000 distinct CDR3 sequences; about 6.3% were detected once. The ten biggest clones cover roughly 3% of the sample. The germline V gene encodes CDR1 LGHDT and CDR2 YNNKEL (reference sequence). Here V drops 10 bases and J drops 8 bases, and the junction holds 21 bases not matched to any gene. The CDR3 measures 17 amino acids from cysteine to phenylalanine. This entry keeps only the CDR3 DNA: 51 bases, framed from base 1.

The V and J genes are TRBV3-1 and TRBJ2-1, with 9 central nucleotides matching TRBD1. This TCR came from a human donor who donated a stem cell graft to a child with Wiskott-Aldrich syndrome. The sequencing here drew on PBMCs from the stem cell graft donor, taken from the stem cell graft. The CDR3 protein: CATCHLVPGQGIYEQFF. At the DNA level, the sequence is TGTGCCACCTGCCATCTAGTCCCGGGACAGGGTATCTATGAGCAGTTCTTC.